Described below is a single T cell receptor (beta chain) sequence and its context. This sample stems from a study of technical replicates of blood from a handful of donors. TCRdb keeps only in-frame clones here, not all; method: immunoSEQ multiplex PCR. The table records over 55,000 clones, around 87% of them present only once. The V end was cut by 7 bases, the J end by 0 bases, with 6 bases between. From germline, CDR1 is SGDLS and CDR2 YYNGEE. This CDR3 has 12 amino acids. The sample was PBMCs. The clonotype was recovered from a human donor in good health. Some clones in this sample may be carry-over from other donors' samples. The chain recombines TRBV9 with TRBJ2-3; D is possibly TRBD1 (5 bases). The DNA for the CDR3 is TGTGCCAGCCAGGGAAGCACAGATACGCAGTATTTT. The encoded protein is CASQGSTDTQYF.